A single T cell receptor beta chain is shown here with its context. The source of the sample is a study of OX40 agonist ivuxolimab in advanced cancers. There are 13 residues in the CDR3. V lost 4 bases to trimming and J lost 0 bases, with 10 bases between them. CDR1 and CDR2 from the germline V gene are GTSNPN and SVGIG (reference sequence). Method: immunoSEQ multiplex PCR; TCRdb's copy keeps in-frame clones and lacks some. The sample holds approximately 56,000 clones; around 87% are singletons and the top ten take 1.8%. This clonotype originated in an adult with an advanced solid tumor such as melanoma, head and neck, liver or kidney cancer. The material sequenced was CD4+ or CD8+ T cells sorted from blood, taken in a trial of the OX40 agonist ivuxolimab. This chain connects TRBV30 to TRBJ2-7, with TRBD1 as a possible D gene (5 bases). The CDR3 sequence: CAWIRDSSYEQYV. Here the CDR3 DNA reads TGTGCCTGGATCAGGGATAGCTCCTACGAGCAGTACGTC.